The next 24 T cell receptor beta chains were all read from a single sample in a study of T cell repertoires in cytomegalovirus infection. From the reads, TCRdb called clonotypes with MiXCR, one entry per CDR3 protein. The repertoire holds some 920,000 distinct CDR3 sequences, 31% seen once, with about an eighth in the top ten. Their antigens remain unidentified. This specimen was cultured CD8+ T cells from PBMCs, taken from culture after CMV antigen stimulation. The source of these receptors is a human donor in good health (CMV status not recorded). Some clones in this sample may be carry-over from other donors' samples.

This clonotype has ten or more counts. The V call is TRBV10-3, the J call TRBJ2-1, with D possibly being TRBD2 (6 bases). The germline gives CDR1 ENHRY, CDR2 SYGVKD. Trimming took off 10 bases at V and 4 bases at J, with 23 bases between the two ends. This CDR3 contains 16 residues. CDR3 loop: CATAPSARPDYNEQFF. In DNA form, the CDR3 reads TGTGCCACAGCCCCTAGCGCGCGGCCCGATTACAATGAGCAGTTCTTC.

Ten or more counts support this clonotype. The chain links TRBV7-9 to TRBJ1-1, with D hard to call. The germline V gene has CDR1 SEHNR and CDR2 FQNEAQ (reference sequence). Between the trimmed V and J ends, which lost 7 bases and 1 base, there was a span of 4 bases. The CDR3 has 11 amino acids. As DNA, the CDR3 is TGTGCCAGCAAGGAGAACACTGAAGCTTTCTTT. It is translated as CASKENTEAFF. The variable domain in full, completed from reference TRBV7-9 and TRBJ1-1, reads DTGVSQNPRHKITKRGQNVTFRCDPISEHNRLYWYRQTLGQGPEFLTYFQNEAQLEKSRLLSDRFSAERPKGSFSTLEIQRTEQGDSAMYLCASKENTEAFFGQGTRLTVV.

As concerns this clonotype: The junction departs from the called germline gene at one end, perhaps through a read error. This chain joins TRBV7-7 and TRBJ2-3; D not certain. The CDR3 has 14 amino acids. In germline, CDR1 is SSHAT, CDR2 FNYEAQ (reference sequence). The DNA of the CDR3 is TGTGCTAGCAGCTTAATTCGAGCCACAGATACGCAGTATTTT. Translated, it gives CASSLIRATDTQYF.

The chain combines TRBV2 with TRBJ2-7, with D possibly matching TRBD1 (6 bases). Trimming removed 6 bases at V and 1 base at J, with 10 bases between. Germline V CDR1 and CDR2: SNHLY, FYNNEI. This CDR3 has 13 amino acids. CDR3 sequence (DNA): TGTGCCAGCAGGGACAGCGATTCCTACGAGCAGTACTTC. The encoded protein is CASRDSDSYEQYF.

The gene calls are TRBV15 and TRBJ2-3; D not resolved. Between the trimmed V and J ends, which lost 4 bases and 5 bases, there was a span of 13 bases. This CDR3 is built from 14 residues. Germline V gene lookup returns CDR1 LNHNV and CDR2 YYDKDF (reference sequence). The CDR3 DNA is TGTGCCACCAGCACGAGGACCACGCTAGATACGCAGTATTTT. This codes for CATSTRTTLDTQYF.

The J gene is TRBJ2-7, the V gene TRBV5-4; 10 nucleotides align to TRBD1. The CDR3 runs to 15 residues. CDR1 is SGHNT and CDR2 is YYREEE in the germline V gene (reference sequence). Unmatched junction bases numbered 7, after V lost 4 bases and J lost 3 bases. The CDR3 region is CASSGGTGAIYEQYF. The CDR3 DNA follows: TGTGCCAGCAGCGGAGGGACAGGGGCGATCTACGAGCAGTACTTC.

The chain has TRBV6-1 and TRBJ1-5; D possibly corresponds to TRBD1 (5 bases). Germline V gene lookup returns CDR1 MNHNS and CDR2 SASEGT. V lost 7 bases and J lost 5, with 15 bases in between. This CDR3 region has 14 residues. CDR3: CASTLPRADQPQHF. The CDR3, as DNA: TGTGCCAGCACACTCCCCAGGGCCGATCAGCCCCAGCATTTT.

CDR3 in amino acids: CASSDLAGGPGDTQYF. The CDR3 region has the DNA TGCGCCAGCAGCGACCTAGCGGGGGGGCCTGGAGATACGCAGTATTTT. The rearrangement joins TRBV4-3 to TRBJ2-3, with TRBD2 identical over 12 bases. Germline V CDR1 and CDR2: LGHNA, YSLEER. J lost 5 bases, V lost 5 bases, and 8 bases had no gene match. The CDR3 totals 16 residues.

This clonotype was counted between two and nine times. This sequence joins TRBV11-2 and TRBJ2-1; D gene uncertain. Looked up from germline, CDR1 is SGHAT and CDR2 is FQNNGV. The ends were cut back, 1 base at V and 10 bases at J, with 17 bases in the middle. The CDR3 has 15 amino acids. CDR3 sequence reads: CASSLATGPLREQFF. The CDR3 DNA follows: TGTGCCAGCAGCTTAGCGACCGGACCGCTTCGGGAGCAGTTCTTC.

The chain couples TRBV29-1 to TRBJ2-1; 9 bases line up with TRBD2. The CDR3 sequence is 12 residues long. CDR1 is SQVTM, CDR2 ANQGSEA, per germline. V gave up 7 bases and J gave up 10 bases; unmatched junction bases: 8. CDR3 loop: CSGGLALDEQFF. CDR3 in DNA: TGCAGCGGGGGACTAGCTTTGGACGAGCAGTTCTTC.

This clonotype was observed a few times. The chain combines TRBV28 with TRBJ1-2; D may be TRBD1 (5 bases). The germline CDR1 and CDR2 sequences are MDHEN and SYDVKM. V lost 3 bases, J lost 4 bases, and 15 bases lay in between. The CDR3 is 15 amino acids. Written as DNA, the CDR3 is TGTGCCAGCAGTTTCAGGCCAGGGAGGCCCTATGGCTACACCTTC. Translating gives CASSFRPGRPYGYTF.

This clonotype was counted between two and nine times. The chain is built from TRBV7-3 and TRBJ1-2; D might be TRBD1 (6 bases). Germline-derived CDR1 and CDR2 are SGHTA and FQGTGA. Trimming removed 1 base from V and 8 bases from J, with 11 bases in between. The CDR3 is made up of 13 amino acids. CDR3 in amino acids: CASSLSGGHGYTF. The CDR3 DNA reads as TGTGCCAGCAGCTTAAGCGGGGGGCACGGCTACACCTTC. The full variable domain, in which reference TRBV7-3 and TRBJ1-2 provide the parts outside the CDR3, is GAGVSQTPSNKVTEKGKYVELRCDPISGHTALYWYRQSLGQGPEFLIYFQGTGAADDSGLPNDRFFAVRPEGSVSTLKIQRTERGDSAVYLCASSLSGGHGYTFGSGTRLTVV.

The rearrangement links TRBV15 to TRBJ2-7, with a possible D match to TRBD1 (6 bases). The CDR3 extends over 14 amino acids. Germline-derived CDR1 and CDR2 are LNHNV and YYDKDF (reference sequence). Trimming stripped 11 bases from V and 0 bases from J, with 17 bases between. The DNA for the CDR3 is TGTGCCGGGTCCGGGGACAACCTCTCCTACGAGCAGTACTTC. It codes for CAGSGDNLSYEQYF.

Notes on this clonotype: It may be a read error: a sequence one base away is much more abundant. The conserved closing phenylalanine or tryptophan is absent in this CDR3, likely reflecting a read error. This chain connects TRBV12-3 or TRBV12-4 to TRBJ2-3; tentative D call: TRBD2 (6 bases). Trimming cost V 4 bases and J 8 bases, with 10 bases left between them. The CDR3 has 12 amino acids. The CDR3 sequence is CASSSGGGTQYS. CDR3 DNA sequence: TGTGCCAGCAGTTCCGGGGGAGGTACGCAGTATTCT.

The table lists this clonotype with a few counts. The rearrangement joins TRBV7-6 to TRBJ1-1; tentatively, D is TRBD1 (5 bases). Trimming cost V 6 bases and J 1 base, with 12 bases left between them. CDR1 is SGHVS and CDR2 is FNYEAQ in the germline V gene. The CDR3 covers 14 residues. CDR3 in DNA: TGTGCCAGCAGACAGGCAGGCTGGAACACTGAAGCTTTCTTT. Translated: CASRQAGWNTEAFF. The full variable domain, its missing parts supplied by reference TRBV7-6 and TRBJ1-1, is GAGVSQSPRYKVTKRGQDVALRCDPISGHVSLYWYRQALGQGPEFLTYFNYEAQQDKSGLPNDRFSAERPEGSISTLTIQRTEQRDSAMYRCASRQAGWNTEAFFGQGTRLTVV.

This rearrangement joins TRBV12-5 to TRBJ1-1; D is ambiguous. This CDR3 region has 12 residues. The V end was cut by 7 bases, the J end by 0 bases, with 6 bases between. Per germline, CDR1 LGHNT and CDR2 FRNRAP. CDR3 sequence reads: CASALMNTEAFF. DNA of the CDR3: TGTGCTAGTGCCCTAATGAACACTGAAGCTTTCTTT.

V gene TRBV28 combines with J gene TRBJ1-1, with TRBD1 identical over 9 bases. Losses at the gene ends were 3 bases for V and 0 bases for J; bases not matched to a gene: 8. The CDR3 is made up of 17 amino acids. Germline-derived CDR1 and CDR2 are MDHEN and SYDVKM. CDR3: CASSLPTGGGMNTEAFF. The CDR3 region has the DNA TGTGCCAGCAGTTTGCCGACAGGGGGAGGGATGAACACTGAAGCTTTCTTT. Drawing the rest from reference TRBV28 and TRBJ1-1, the complete variable domain is DVKVTQSSRYLVKRTGEKVFLECVQDMDHENMFWYRQDPGLGLRLIYFSYDVKMKEKGDIPEGYSVSREKKERFSLILESASTNQTSMYLCASSLPTGGGMNTEAFFGQGTRLTVV.

V gene TRBV20-1 combines with J gene TRBJ2-1; 7 nucleotides match TRBD2. Germline assignment: CDR1 DFQATT and CDR2 SNEGSKA (reference sequence). V gave up 8 bases and J gave up 3 bases; unmatched junction bases: 13. The CDR3 covers 15 residues. CDR3 nucleotides: TGCAGTACACCGGGACTACCTCTCGACTACAATGAGCAGTTCTTC. Translation: CSTPGLPLDYNEQFF.

This clonotype has just a few counts. The chain combines TRBV6-1 with TRBJ1-1; possible D gene TRBD1, 5 bases. This CDR3 contains 14 residues. Germline CDR1 MNHNS, CDR2 SASEGT. Trimming pared 5 bases from V and 4 bases from J, leaving 14 bases between. The CDR3 here is CASSPDSARTEAFF. The CDR3 DNA reads as TGTGCCAGCAGTCCTGACAGCGCCCGCACTGAAGCTTTCTTT.

The CDR3: CASSQTINYGYTF. The CDR3 DNA reads TGTGCCAGCAGCCAAACGATAAACTATGGCTACACCTTC. The chain joins TRBV14 to TRBJ1-2, with D uncertain. Germline V gene lookup returns CDR1 SGHDN and CDR2 FVKESK. This CDR3 has 13 amino acids. V gave up 2 bases and J gave up 2 bases, with 6 bases separating them.

The chain has TRBV19 and TRBJ2-2, with a possible D match to TRBD1 (5 bases). The CDR3 is 14 amino acids. Germline values: CDR1 LNHDA, CDR2 SQIVND (reference sequence). Trimming removed 6 bases from V and 1 base from J, with 9 bases in between. The CDR3 DNA reads TGTGCCAGTAGCGGCAGGGAGAACACCGGGGAGCTGTTTTTT. Its translation: CASSGRENTGELFF.

A few counts support this clonotype. The V and J genes are TRBV3-1 and TRBJ2-2, with D possibly TRBD1 on 5 matching bases. The CDR3 runs to 18 residues. Trimming stripped 0 bases from V and 5 bases from J, with 19 bases between. Per the germline V gene, CDR1 is LGHDT and CDR2 is YNNKEL (reference sequence). The CDR3 DNA follows: TGTGCCAGCAGCCAAGACTTCCGTTCGACAGTTAGAACCGGGGAGCTGTTTTTT. Translated, it gives CASSQDFRSTVRTGELFF.

In its sample, this clonotype was seen many times. This chain connects TRBV7-6 to TRBJ1-1; D call uncertain. The CDR3 runs to 15 residues. Per germline, CDR1 SGHVS and CDR2 FNYEAQ. Trimming cost V 0 bases and J 0 bases, with 8 bases left between them. The CDR3 loop is CASSLAPLLNTEAFF. The CDR3 DNA sequence: TGTGCCAGCAGCTTAGCGCCCCTTTTGAACACTGAAGCTTTCTTT.

J is TRBJ2-3 and V is TRBV7-9; 7 bases match TRBD1. The CDR3 covers 17 residues. Germline V gives CDR1 SEHNR, CDR2 FQNEAQ (reference sequence). V was pared by 6 bases and J by 2 bases, with 14 bases of the junction left unmatched. Written as DNA, the CDR3 is TGTGCCAGCAGTCCACCCCGACACAGGGGACACACAGATACGCAGTATTTT. Amino acid sequence: CASSPPRHRGHTDTQYF.